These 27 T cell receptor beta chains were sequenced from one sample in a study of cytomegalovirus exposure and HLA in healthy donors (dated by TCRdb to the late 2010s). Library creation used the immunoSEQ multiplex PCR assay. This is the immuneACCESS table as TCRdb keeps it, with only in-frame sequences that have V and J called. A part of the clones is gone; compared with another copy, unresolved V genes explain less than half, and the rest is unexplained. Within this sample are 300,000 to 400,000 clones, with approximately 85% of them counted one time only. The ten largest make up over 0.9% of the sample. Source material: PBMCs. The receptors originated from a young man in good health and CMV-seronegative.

The CDR3 DNA reads as TGTGCCAGCAGCTCCCGGACAGGGGACTTCTCTGGGGCCAACGTCCTGACTTTC. Protein: CASSSRTGDFSGANVLTF. The chain combines TRBV7-9 with TRBJ2-6; 9 nucleotides agree with TRBD1. Germline V CDR1 and CDR2: SEHNR, FQNEAQ (reference sequence). The trim removed 4 bases at V and 0 bases at J, leaving 7 bases unmatched. The CDR3 is 18 residues long.

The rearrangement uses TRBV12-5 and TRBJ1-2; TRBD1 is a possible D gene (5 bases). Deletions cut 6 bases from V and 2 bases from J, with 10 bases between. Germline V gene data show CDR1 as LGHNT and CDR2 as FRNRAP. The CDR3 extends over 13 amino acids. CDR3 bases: TGTGCTAGTGGCGTCCGACAGAACTATGGCTACACCTTC. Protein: CASGVRQNYGYTF. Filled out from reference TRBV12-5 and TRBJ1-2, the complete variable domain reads DARVTQTPRHKVTEMGQEVTMRCQPILGHNTVFWYRQTMMQGLELLAYFRNRAPLDDSGMPKDRFSAEMPDATLATLKIQPSEPRDSAVYFCASGVRQNYGYTFGSGTRLTVV.

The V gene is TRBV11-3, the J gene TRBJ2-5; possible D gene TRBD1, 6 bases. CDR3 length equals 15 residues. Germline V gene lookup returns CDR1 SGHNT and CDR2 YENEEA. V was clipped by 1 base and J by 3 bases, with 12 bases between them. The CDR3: CASSLGAGVEETQYF. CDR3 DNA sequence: TGTGCCAGCAGCTTAGGGGCAGGGGTTGAAGAGACCCAGTACTTC.

The CDR3 region is CATSRDEEAGAYEQYF. Here the CDR3 DNA reads TGTGCCACCAGCAGAGATGAAGAGGCGGGGGCCTACGAGCAGTACTTC. This chain joins TRBV15 and TRBJ2-7; TRBD2 agrees at 7 bases. The germline V gene encodes CDR1 LNHNV and CDR2 YYDKDF (reference sequence). Trimming removed 0 bases from V and 2 bases from J; junction bases left unmatched: 7. The CDR3 covers 16 residues.

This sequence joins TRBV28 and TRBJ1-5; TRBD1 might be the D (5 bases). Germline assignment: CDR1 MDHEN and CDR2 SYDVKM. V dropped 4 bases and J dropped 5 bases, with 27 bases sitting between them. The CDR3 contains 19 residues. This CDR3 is CASSSPSGSGLLFDQPQHF. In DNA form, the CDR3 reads TGTGCCAGCAGTTCCCCCTCAGGGTCGGGTTTACTATTCGATCAGCCCCAGCATTTT. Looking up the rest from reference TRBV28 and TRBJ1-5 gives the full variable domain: DVKVTQSSRYLVKRTGEKVFLECVQDMDHENMFWYRQDPGLGLRLIYFSYDVKMKEKGDIPEGYSVSREKKERFSLILESASTNQTSMYLCASSSPSGSGLLFDQPQHFGDGTRLSIL.

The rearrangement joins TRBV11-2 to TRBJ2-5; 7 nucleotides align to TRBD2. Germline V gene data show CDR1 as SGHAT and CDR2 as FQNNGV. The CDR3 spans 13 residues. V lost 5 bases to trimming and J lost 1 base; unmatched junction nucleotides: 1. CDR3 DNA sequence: TGTGCCAGCAGCACTAGCGCCCAAGAGACCCAGTACTTC. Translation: CASSTSAQETQYF.

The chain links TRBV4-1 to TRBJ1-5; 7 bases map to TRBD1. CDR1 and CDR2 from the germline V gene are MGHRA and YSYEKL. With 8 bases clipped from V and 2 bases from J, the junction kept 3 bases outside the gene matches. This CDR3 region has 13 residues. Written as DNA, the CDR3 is TGCGCCAGCTCCAGGGGGGGCAATCAGCCCCAGCATTTT. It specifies CASSRGGNQPQHF.

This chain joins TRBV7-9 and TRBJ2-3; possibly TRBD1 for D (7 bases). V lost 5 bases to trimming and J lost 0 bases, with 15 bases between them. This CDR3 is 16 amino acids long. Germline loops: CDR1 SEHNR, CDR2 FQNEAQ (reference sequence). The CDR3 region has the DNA TGTGCCAGCAGCCCGGGGGACAGTTCTAGCACAGATACGCAGTATTTT. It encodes CASSPGDSSSTDTQYF.

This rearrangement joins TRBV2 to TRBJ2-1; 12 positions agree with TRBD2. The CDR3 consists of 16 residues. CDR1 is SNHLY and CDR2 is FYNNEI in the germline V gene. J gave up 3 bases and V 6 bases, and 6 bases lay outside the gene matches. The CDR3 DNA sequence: TGTGCCAGCAGCGCCGGGACTAGCGGGCTCTACAATGAGCAGTTCTTC. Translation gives CASSAGTSGLYNEQFF. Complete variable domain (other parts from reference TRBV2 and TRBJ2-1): EPEVTQTPSHQVTQMGQEVILRCVPISNHLYFYWYRQILGQKVEFLVSFYNNEISEKSEIFDDQFSVERPDGSNFTLKIRSTKLEDSAMYFCASSAGTSGLYNEQFFGPGTRLTVL.

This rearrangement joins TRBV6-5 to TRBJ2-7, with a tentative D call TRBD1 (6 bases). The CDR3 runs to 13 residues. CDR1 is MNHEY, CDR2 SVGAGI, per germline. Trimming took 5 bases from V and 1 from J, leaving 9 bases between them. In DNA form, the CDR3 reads TGTGCCAGCAGTAGAGGGGGATCCTACGAGCAGTACTTC. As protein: CASSRGGSYEQYF.

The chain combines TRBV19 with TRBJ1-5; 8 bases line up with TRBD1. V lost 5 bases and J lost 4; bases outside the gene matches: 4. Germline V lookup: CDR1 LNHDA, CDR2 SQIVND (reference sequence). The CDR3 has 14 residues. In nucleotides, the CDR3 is TGTGCCAGTAGTGTCCGGGACAGGAATCAGCCCCAGCATTTT. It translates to CASSVRDRNQPQHF. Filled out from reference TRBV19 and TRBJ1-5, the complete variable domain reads DGGITQSPKYLFRKEGQNVTLSCEQNLNHDAMYWYRQDPGQGLRLIYYSQIVNDFQKGDIAEGYSVSREKKESFPLTVTSAQKNPTAFYLCASSVRDRNQPQHFGDGTRLSIL.

As DNA, the CDR3 is TGCGCCAGCAGCCCCGACAGGGCTGGCACAGATACGCAGTATTTT. Translation: CASSPDRAGTDTQYF. The chain joins TRBV5-1 to TRBJ2-3; 7 bases fit TRBD1. CDR1 and CDR2 from the germline V gene are SGHRS and YFSETQ. The CDR3 extends over 15 amino acids. V lost 4 bases and J lost 1; bases outside the gene matches: 6. Full variable domain (outside the CDR3, taken from reference TRBV5-1 and TRBJ2-3): KAGVTQTPRYLIKTRGQQVTLSCSPISGHRSVSWYQQTPGQGLQFLFEYFSETQRNKGNFPGRFSGRQFSNSRSEMNVSTLELGDSALYLCASSPDRAGTDTQYFGPGTRLTVL.

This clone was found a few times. In DNA, the CDR3 is TGTGCCAGCAGCAAGAGGAACCGGAATTCACCCCTCCACTTT. It yields the protein CASSKRNRNSPLHF. The chain uses TRBV7-2 and TRBJ1-6; no reliable D call. CDR1 is SGHTA, CDR2 FQGNSA, per germline. V was cut by 5 bases and J by 7 bases, with 12 bases left in between. The CDR3 is 14 residues long.

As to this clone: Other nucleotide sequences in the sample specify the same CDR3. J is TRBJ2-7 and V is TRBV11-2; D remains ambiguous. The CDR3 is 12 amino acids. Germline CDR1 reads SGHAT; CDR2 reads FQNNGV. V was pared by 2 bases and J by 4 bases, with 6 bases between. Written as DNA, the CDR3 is TGTGCCAGCAGCTTATCAGGATACGAGCAGTACTTC. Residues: CASSLSGYEQYF.

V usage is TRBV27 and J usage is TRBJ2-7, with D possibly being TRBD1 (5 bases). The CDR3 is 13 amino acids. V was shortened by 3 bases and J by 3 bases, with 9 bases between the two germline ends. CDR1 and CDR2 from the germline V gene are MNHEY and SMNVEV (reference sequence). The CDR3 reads CASSFRQSYEQYF. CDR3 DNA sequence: TGTGCCAGCAGTTTTCGACAGAGCTACGAGCAGTACTTC.

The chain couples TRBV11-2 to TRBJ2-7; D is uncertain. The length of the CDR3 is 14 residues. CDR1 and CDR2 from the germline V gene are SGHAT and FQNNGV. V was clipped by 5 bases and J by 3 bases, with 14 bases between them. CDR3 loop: CASSPPEQFYEQYF. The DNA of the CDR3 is TGTGCCAGCAGCCCCCCGGAACAGTTCTACGAGCAGTACTTC. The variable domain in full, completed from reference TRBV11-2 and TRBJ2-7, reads EAGVAQSPRYKIIEKRQSVAFWCNPISGHATLYWYQQILGQGPKLLIQFQNNGVVDDSQLPKDRFSAERLKGVDSTLKIQPAKLEDSAVYLCASSPPEQFYEQYFGPGTRLTVT.

The CDR3, as DNA: TGTGCCAGCAGTGAAATCAGGGGCCCCCAAGAGACCCAGTACTTC. Translated, it gives CASSEIRGPQETQYF. The chain combines TRBV2 with TRBJ2-5, with D perhaps matching TRBD1 (6 bases). Germline-derived CDR1 and CDR2 are SNHLY and FYNNEI. Between the trimmed V and J ends, which lost 2 bases and 1 base, there was a span of 11 bases. This CDR3 has 15 amino acids. Drawing the rest from reference TRBV2 and TRBJ2-5, the complete variable domain is EPEVTQTPSHQVTQMGQEVILRCVPISNHLYFYWYRQILGQKVEFLVSFYNNEISEKSEIFDDQFSVERPDGSNFTLKIRSTKLEDSAMYFCASSEIRGPQETQYFGPGTRLLVL.

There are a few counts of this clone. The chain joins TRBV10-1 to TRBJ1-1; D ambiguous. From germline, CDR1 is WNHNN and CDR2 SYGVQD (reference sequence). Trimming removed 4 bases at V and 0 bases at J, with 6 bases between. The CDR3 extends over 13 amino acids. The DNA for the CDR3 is TGCGCCAGCAGTGGACACGTGAACACTGAAGCTTTCTTT. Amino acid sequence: CASSGHVNTEAFF.

The CDR3 region is CASSLVSGGGYGYTF. DNA for the CDR3: TGTGCCAGCAGCTTGGTTTCAGGGGGCGGCTATGGCTACACCTTC. The chain combines TRBV5-4 with TRBJ1-2; 8 bases align to TRBD1. Per the germline V gene, CDR1 is SGHNT and CDR2 is YYREEE (reference sequence). The CDR3 spans 15 residues. The ends lost 0 bases at V and 4 bases at J; junction bases unmatched: 5.

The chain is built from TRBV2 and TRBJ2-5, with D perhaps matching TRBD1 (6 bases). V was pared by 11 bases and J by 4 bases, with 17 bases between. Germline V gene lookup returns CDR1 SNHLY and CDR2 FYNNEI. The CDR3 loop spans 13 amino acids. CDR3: CAGHRDPIETQYF. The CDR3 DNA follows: TGTGCCGGACACAGGGACCCAATAGAGACCCAGTACTTC.

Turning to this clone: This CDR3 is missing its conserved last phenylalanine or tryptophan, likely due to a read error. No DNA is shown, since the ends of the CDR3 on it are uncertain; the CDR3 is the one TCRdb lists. CDR3 in amino acids: CASSYTPLGSYLS. V gene TRBV6-6 combines with J gene TRBJ2-7; the DNA was not compared with TRBD1, the D call given in the table. Germline CDR1 and CDR2: MNHNY and SVGAGI (reference sequence). The CDR3 comprises 13 residues, both ends counted.

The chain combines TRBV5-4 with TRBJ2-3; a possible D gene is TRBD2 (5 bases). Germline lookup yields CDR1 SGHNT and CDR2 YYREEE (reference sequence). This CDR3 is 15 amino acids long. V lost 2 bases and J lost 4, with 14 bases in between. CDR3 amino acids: CASSFSGNGADTQYF. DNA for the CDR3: TGTGCCAGCAGCTTTTCGGGGAATGGGGCAGATACGCAGTATTTT.

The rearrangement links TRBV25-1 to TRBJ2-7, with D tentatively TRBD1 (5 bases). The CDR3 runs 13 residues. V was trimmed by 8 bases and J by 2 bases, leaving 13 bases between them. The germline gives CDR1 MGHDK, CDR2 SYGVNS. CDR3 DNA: TGTGCCAGCCTTCCCCCAGGGACCTACGAGCAGTACTTC. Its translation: CASLPPGTYEQYF.

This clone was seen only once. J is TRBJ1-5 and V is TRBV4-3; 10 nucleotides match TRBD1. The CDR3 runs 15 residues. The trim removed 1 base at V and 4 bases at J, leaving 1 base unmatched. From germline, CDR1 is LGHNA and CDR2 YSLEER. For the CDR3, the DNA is TGCGCCAGCAGCCAAGGACAGGGGGCGAATCAGCCCCAGCATTTT. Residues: CASSQGQGANQPQHF.

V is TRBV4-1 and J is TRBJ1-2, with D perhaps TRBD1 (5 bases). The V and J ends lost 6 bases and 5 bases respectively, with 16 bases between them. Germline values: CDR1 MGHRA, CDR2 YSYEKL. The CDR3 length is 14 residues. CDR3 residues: CASRTPGGEYGYTF. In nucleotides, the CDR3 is TGCGCCAGCAGAACTCCGGGGGGGGAATATGGCTACACCTTC.

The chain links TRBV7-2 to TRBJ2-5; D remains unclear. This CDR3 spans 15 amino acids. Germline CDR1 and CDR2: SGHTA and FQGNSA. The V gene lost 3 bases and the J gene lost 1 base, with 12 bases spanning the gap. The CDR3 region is CASSFRPTPQETQYF. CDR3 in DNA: TGTGCCAGCAGCTTCAGGCCCACACCCCAAGAGACCCAGTACTTC.

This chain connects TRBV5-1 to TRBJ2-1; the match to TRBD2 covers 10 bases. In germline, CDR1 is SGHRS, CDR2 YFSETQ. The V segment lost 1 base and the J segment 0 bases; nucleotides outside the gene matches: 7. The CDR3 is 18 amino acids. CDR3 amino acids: CASSLTGSSGGSYNEQFF. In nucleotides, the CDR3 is TGCGCCAGCAGCTTGACCGGTTCTAGCGGGGGCTCCTACAATGAGCAGTTCTTC. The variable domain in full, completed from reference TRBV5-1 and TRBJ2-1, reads KAGVTQTPRYLIKTRGQQVTLSCSPISGHRSVSWYQQTPGQGLQFLFEYFSETQRNKGNFPGRFSGRQFSNSRSEMNVSTLELGDSALYLCASSLTGSSGGSYNEQFFGPGTRLTVL.